A selection of T cell receptor beta chains follows, all from one sample in a study of control samples from healthy donors and cancer patients. TCRdb's copy holds only in-frame clones and misses some; the assay was immunoSEQ multiplex PCR. The table has 130,000 or so clones, about 94% seen once. The sequenced sample was PBMCs. Source of these receptors: a man in his sixties with colorectal cancer. The CDR3 runs from the conserved cysteine through the conserved F or W. Each record gives: clone size, V gene, D gene, J gene, CDR3 protein, CDR3 DNA. D genes are given only for firm matches. Clone size is shown for a subset of rows, as once, few, many or a class of expanded clone.

>.|TRBV9|TRBD1|TRBJ2-6
CASSLRTGQTGANVPTF
TGTGCCAGCAGCCTCCGGACAGGGCAGACTGGGGCCAACGTCCCGACTTTC
>few|TRBV30|.|TRBJ1-2
CAWSVEANYGYTF
TGTGCCTGGAGTGTGGAAGCTAACTATGGCTACACCTTC
>.|TRBV24-1|TRBD2|TRBJ2-5
CATSDPGTSGGMKPKETQYF
TGTGCCACCAGTGATCCCGGGACTAGCGGGGGGATGAAACCTAAAGAGACCCAGTACTTC
>.|TRBV7-2|.|TRBJ1-5
CASSRGGGKDQPQHF
TGTGCCAGCAGCCGTGGGGGGGGGAAAGATCAGCCCCAGCATTTT
>.|TRBV5-6|TRBD1|TRBJ1-1
CASSLLGRGQTRTEAFF
TGTGCCAGCAGCTTGTTGGGCAGGGGGCAGACTCGTACTGAAGCTTTCTTT
>.|TRBV27|TRBD1|TRBJ2-2
CASSLRQGASGELFF
TGTGCCAGCAGTCTACGACAGGGGGCCTCCGGGGAGCTGTTTTTT
>.|TRBV5-1|TRBD1|TRBJ1-2
CASSIDRGTYGYTF
TGCGCCAGCAGCATCGACAGGGGTACCTATGGCTACACCTTC
>.|TRBV6-6|.|TRBJ1-1
CASSYGRGGGTEAFF
TGTGCCAGCAGTTACGGGCGCGGGGGTGGCACTGAAGCTTTCTTT
>.|TRBV19|.|TRBJ2-7
CASSIPGIAYEQYF
TGTGCCAGTAGTATCCCCGGGATCGCCTACGAGCAGTACTTC
>.|TRBV28|.|TRBJ1-6
CASSTSPALHF
TGTGCCAGCAGTACGAGCCCCGCTCTCCACTTT
>.|TRBV6-4|TRBD2|TRBJ2-1
CASSVLAGDVPSYNEQFF
TGTGCCAGCAGTGTACTAGCGGGGGATGTTCCCTCCTACAATGAGCAGTTCTTC
>few|TRBV5-6|TRBD2|TRBJ2-1
CASSGASGGYNEQFF
TGTGCCAGCAGCGGGGCTAGCGGGGGCTACAATGAGCAGTTCTTC
>.|TRBV10-3|.|TRBJ1-2
CAIRRGGGYGYTF
TGTGCCATCAGGAGGGGAGGGGGCTATGGCTACACCTTC
>.|TRBV2|.|TRBJ2-1
CASSALSSYNEQFF
TGTGCCAGCAGTGCCCTGAGCTCCTACAATGAGCAGTTCTTC
>.|TRBV5-1|TRBD2|TRBJ2-5
CASSLDLAGGQKTQYF
TGCGCCAGCAGCTTGGACCTAGCGGGGGGGCAAAAGACCCAGTACTTC
>.|TRBV5-6|.|TRBJ2-7
CASSFRWSRLVEQYF
TGTGCCAGCAGCTTCCGGTGGTCTAGGTTGGTAGAGCAGTACTTC
>.|TRBV25-1|TRBD2|TRBJ2-1
CASSGQLANEQFF
TGTGCCAGCAGTGGACAACTAGCGAATGAGCAGTTCTTC
>.|TRBV19|.|TRBJ2-3
CASSLNRLWAGSTDTQYF
TGTGCCAGTAGTCTCAATCGTCTCTGGGCAGGGAGCACAGATACGCAGTATTTT
>.|TRBV28|TRBD1|TRBJ1-1
CASSSGQMNTEAFF
TGTGCCAGCAGTTCGGGACAGATGAACACTGAAGCTTTCTTT
>.|TRBV27|.|TRBJ1-6
CASSLPFPGAGSPLHF
TGTGCCAGCAGTTTACCGTTTCCGGGGGCGGGATCACCCCTCCACTTT
>.|TRBV4-3|.|TRBJ1-4
CASSQGQGEKLFF
TGCGCCAGCAGCCAAGGACAAGGGGAAAAACTGTTTTTT
>.|TRBV9|.|TRBJ2-3
CASSVASGGNPSTDTQYF
TGTGCCAGCAGCGTAGCTTCGGGCGGTAATCCTAGCACAGATACGCAGTATTTT
>.|TRBV18|.|TRBJ2-1
CASSPRQANEQFF
TGTGCCAGCTCACCACGACAGGCCAATGAGCAGTTCTTC
>.|TRBV3-1/TRBV3-2|TRBD1|TRBJ1-1
CASSWDRGGTEAFF
TGTGCCAGCAGCTGGGACAGGGGGGGTACTGAAGCTTTCTTT
>.|TRBV5-1|TRBD1|TRBJ2-7
CASSSGQIPYEQYF
TGCGCCAGCAGCTCGGGACAGATTCCCTACGAGCAGTACTTC
>.|TRBV5-1|.|TRBJ2-7
CASSLGGIIYEQYF
TGCGCCAGCAGCCTTGGGGGGATTATATACGAGCAGTACTTC
>.|TRBV3-1/TRBV3-2|.|TRBJ1-2
CASSQGARGYTF
TGTGCCAGCAGCCAGGGGGCACGGGGCTACACCTTC
>.|TRBV5-8|.|TRBJ2-3
CASRVSSTDTQYF
TGTGCCAGCAGGGTTTCTAGCACAGATACGCAGTATTTT
>.|TRBV7-8|.|TRBJ1-2
CASSRPGTAYYTF
TGTGCCAGCAGCCGACCGGGAACAGCTTACTACACCTTC
>.|TRBV7-9|.|TRBJ1-1
CASSPTAGDVTEAFF
TGTGCCAGCAGCCCCACCGCAGGGGATGTGACTGAAGCTTTCTTT
>once|TRBV5-1|TRBD1|TRBJ1-2
CASSLATGGADGYTF
TGCGCCAGCAGCTTGGCTACAGGGGGCGCCGATGGCTACACCTTC
>.|TRBV6-6|TRBD1|TRBJ1-5
CASSDGTASNQPQHF
TGTGCCAGCAGTGATGGGACAGCTAGCAATCAGCCCCAGCATTTT
>.|TRBV2|TRBD1|TRBJ1-6
CASELDRSHNSPLHF
TGTGCCAGCGAACTGGACAGGAGCCATAATTCACCCCTCCACTTT
>.|TRBV5-1|.|TRBJ1-1
CASSLDPNTEAFF
TGCGCCAGCAGCTTAGATCCAAACACTGAAGCTTTCTTT
>.|TRBV14|.|TRBJ1-1
CASSQVANMNTEAFF
TGTGCCAGCAGCCAAGTGGCCAACATGAACACTGAAGCTTTCTTT
>.|TRBV4-1|.|TRBJ1-2
CASSQDGGSYTF
TGCGCCAGCAGCCAAGATGGAGGGAGCTACACCTTC
>once|TRBV7-2|TRBD1|TRBJ1-2
CASSLVRQGGPNGYTF
TGTGCCAGCAGTCTCGTAAGACAGGGGGGACCCAATGGCTACACCTTC
>.|TRBV3-1/TRBV3-2|.|TRBJ1-1
CASSPLLTVNTEAFF
TGTGCCAGCAGCCCCCTACTGACAGTGAACACTGAAGCTTTCTTT
>.|TRBV4-3|TRBD1|TRBJ1-6
CASSQETGESPLHF
TGCGCCAGCAGCCAAGAAACAGGGGAATCACCCCTCCACTTT
>.|TRBV4-1|TRBD2|TRBJ2-3
CASSQASGGASDTQYF
TGCGCCAGCAGCCAAGCCAGCGGGGGGGCCTCAGATACGCAGTATTTT
>few|TRBV24-1|.|TRBJ1-2
CATSGQGWRYGYTF
TGTGCCACCAGTGGTCAGGGGTGGAGGTATGGCTACACCTTC
>.|TRBV29-1|.|TRBJ1-1
CSVEASLLGGTEAFF
TGCAGCGTTGAGGCCTCTTTATTAGGCGGAACTGAAGCTTTCTTT
>.|TRBV5-4|.|TRBJ1-4
CASSLGGQTPTNEKLFF
TGTGCCAGCAGCTTAGGTGGACAGACCCCAACTAATGAAAAACTGTTTTTT
>.|TRBV7-2|TRBD1|TRBJ1-2
CASSLGQGVDYGYTF
TGTGCCAGCAGCTTAGGGCAGGGGGTGGACTATGGCTACACCTTC
>.|TRBV5-1|.|TRBJ1-2
CASSLRPGESGYTF
TGCGCCAGCAGCTTGAGGCCGGGAGAAAGTGGCTACACCTTC
>once|TRBV19|TRBD1|TRBJ1-3
CASSRDRQVGNTIYF
TGTGCCAGTAGTCGGGACAGGCAGGTCGGAAACACCATATATTTT
>.|TRBV6-5|.|TRBJ1-2
CASSPRPEGEGGYTF
TGTGCCAGCAGCCCCCGACCGGAGGGGGAGGGAGGCTACACCTTC
>once|TRBV9|.|TRBJ2-5
CASSVVPEQETQYF
TGTGCCAGCAGCGTAGTGCCAGAACAAGAGACCCAGTACTTC